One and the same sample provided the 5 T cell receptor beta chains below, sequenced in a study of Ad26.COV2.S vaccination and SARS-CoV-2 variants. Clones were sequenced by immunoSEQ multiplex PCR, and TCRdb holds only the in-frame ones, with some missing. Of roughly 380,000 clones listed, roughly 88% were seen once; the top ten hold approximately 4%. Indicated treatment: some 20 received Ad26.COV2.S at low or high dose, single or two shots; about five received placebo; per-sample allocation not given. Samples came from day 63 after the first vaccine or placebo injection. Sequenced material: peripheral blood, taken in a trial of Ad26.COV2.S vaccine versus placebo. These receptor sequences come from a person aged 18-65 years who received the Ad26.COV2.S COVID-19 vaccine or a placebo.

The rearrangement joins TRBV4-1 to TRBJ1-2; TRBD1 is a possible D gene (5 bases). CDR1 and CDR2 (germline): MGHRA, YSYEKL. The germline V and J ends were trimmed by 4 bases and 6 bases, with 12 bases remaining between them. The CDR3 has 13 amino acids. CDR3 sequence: CASSPTRGDGYTF. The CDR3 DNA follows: TGCGCCAGCAGCCCGACCCGGGGGGATGGCTACACCTTC.

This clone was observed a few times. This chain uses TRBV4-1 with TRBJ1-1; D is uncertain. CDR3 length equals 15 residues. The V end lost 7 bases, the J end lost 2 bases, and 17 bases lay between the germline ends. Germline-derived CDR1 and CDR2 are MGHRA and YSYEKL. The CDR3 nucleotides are TGCGCCAGCAACCGAGGGTTACTACAAAACACTGAAGCTTTCTTT. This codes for CASNRGLLQNTEAFF.

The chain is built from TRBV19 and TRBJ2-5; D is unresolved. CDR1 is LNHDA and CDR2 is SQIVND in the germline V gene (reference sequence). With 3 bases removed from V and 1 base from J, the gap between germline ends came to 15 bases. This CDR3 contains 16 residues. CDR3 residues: CASSILAGKTQETQYF. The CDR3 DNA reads TGTGCCAGTAGTATTTTGGCAGGAAAAACCCAAGAGACCCAGTACTTC. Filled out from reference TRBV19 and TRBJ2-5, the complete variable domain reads DGGITQSPKYLFRKEGQNVTLSCEQNLNHDAMYWYRQDPGQGLRLIYYSQIVNDFQKGDIAEGYSVSREKKESFPLTVTSAQKNPTAFYLCASSILAGKTQETQYFGPGTRLLVL.

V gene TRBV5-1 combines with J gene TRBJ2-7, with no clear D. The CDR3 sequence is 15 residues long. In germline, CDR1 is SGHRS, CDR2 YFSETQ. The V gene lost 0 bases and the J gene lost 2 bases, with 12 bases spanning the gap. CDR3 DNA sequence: TGCGCCAGCAGCTTGGCTCAGCCCCCTACCTACGAGCAGTACTTC. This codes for CASSLAQPPTYEQYF.

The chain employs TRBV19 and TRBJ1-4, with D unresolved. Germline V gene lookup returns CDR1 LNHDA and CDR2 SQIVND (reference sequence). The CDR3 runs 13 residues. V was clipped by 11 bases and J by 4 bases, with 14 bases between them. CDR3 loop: CAAHSHLNEKLFF. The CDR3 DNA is TGTGCCGCACACTCTCACCTTAATGAAAAACTGTTTTTT.